Listed below are T cell receptor beta chains from one sample, sequenced in a study of human T cells and chemical hapten exposure. A single record per CDR3 protein comes from TCRdb applying MiXCR to the RACE reads. The sample yields fewer than 150,000 distinct CDR3 sequences, around 11% seen once. Specimen: whole blood, collected in connection with sensitization to the hapten diphenylcyclopropenone (DPC). These receptors were collected from a woman aged 45 to 65 with alopecia areata. Some clones in this sample may be carry-over from other donors' samples. Each CDR3 is given with its conserved first and last residue. A D gene is named only where the DNA matches it firmly. Some rows mark clone size as missing; the rest say once, few, many or name a class of expanded clone.

DNA: TGCAGTGCCCCGCTAGCGGGAGACTCCTACGAGCAGTACTTC
CDR3: CSAPLAGDSYEQYF
size: NA
J: TRBJ2-7
V: TRBV20-1
D: TRBD2

DNA: TGTGCCAGCAGTTACAGGCTAGCGGGAGAAAGAACCGGGGAGCTGTTTTTT
CDR3: CASSYRLAGERTGELFF
size: few
J: TRBJ2-2
V: TRBV6-5
D: TRBD2

DNA: TGTGCCAGCACCACCGCCCACGAGCAGTACTTC
CDR3: CASTTAHEQYF
size: NA
J: TRBJ2-7
V: TRBV6-2/TRBV6-3
D: NA

DNA: TGCAGCGTTGCCGAAGAAAGGACAGAGTACTTC
CDR3: CSVAEERTEYF
size: many
J: TRBJ2-7
V: TRBV29-1
D: NA

DNA: TGTGCCATCAGTGATGGGGGGGACACCGGGGAGCTGTTTTTT
CDR3: CAISDGGDTGELFF
size: many
J: TRBJ2-2
V: TRBV10-3
D: TRBD2

DNA: TGTGCCAGCAGCCCGGGGACAGGGGTAGGTCAGCCCCAGCATTTT
CDR3: CASSPGTGVGQPQHF
size: many
J: TRBJ1-5
V: TRBV7-6
D: TRBD1

DNA: TGTGCCATCAGCCCCCGGGACAGTCTCACCTACGAGCAGTACTTC
CDR3: CAISPRDSLTYEQYF
size: many
J: TRBJ2-7
V: TRBV10-3
D: TRBD1

DNA: TGTGCCTGGAGCTCAGGGGGGGCAATGAACACTGAAGCTTTCTTT
CDR3: CAWSSGGAMNTEAFF
size: few
J: TRBJ1-1
V: TRBV30
D: TRBD1

DNA: TGCAGCGTAGGACAAGATGAGCAGTTCTTC
CDR3: CSVGQDEQFF
size: NA
J: TRBJ2-1
V: TRBV29-1
D: NA

DNA: TGTGCCACTCGACAGGGGGCTGAGCAGTTCTTC
CDR3: CATRQGAEQFF
size: NA
J: TRBJ2-1
V: TRBV24-1
D: TRBD1

DNA: TGCGCCAGCAGCTCCCGCCTAGCGGGATCCCGTTACAATGAGCAGTTCTTC
CDR3: CASSSRLAGSRYNEQFF
size: many
J: TRBJ2-1
V: TRBV5-1
D: TRBD2

DNA: TGCGCCAGCAGCCGGGTACTAGCGGGAGCGGATGATACGCAGTATTTT
CDR3: CASSRVLAGADDTQYF
size: many
J: TRBJ2-3
V: TRBV5-1
D: TRBD2

DNA: TGCAGCGTTGACCGACTAGCGGGGACCTACGAGCAGTACTTC
CDR3: CSVDRLAGTYEQYF
size: NA
J: TRBJ2-7
V: TRBV29-1
D: TRBD2

DNA: TGTGCCAGCGGCATGCAGCCCCAGCATTTT
CDR3: CASGMQPQHF
size: few
J: TRBJ1-5
V: TRBV6-6
D: NA

DNA: TGTGCCAGCAGCTCTGGCCCTAACTATGGCTACACCTTC
CDR3: CASSSGPNYGYTF
size: NA
J: TRBJ1-2
V: TRBV5-5
D: NA

DNA: TGCAGTGCTAGTCATGACTCCCGACACGAGCAGTACTTC
CDR3: CSASHDSRHEQYF
size: NA
J: TRBJ2-7
V: TRBV20-1
D: NA

DNA: TGTGCCAGCAGTCATCGCATGACAGGCCCGACGGACATTCAGTACTTC
CDR3: CASSHRMTGPTDIQYF
size: NA
J: TRBJ2-4
V: TRBV7-2
D: NA

DNA: TGTGCCAGCTCACCACAGGACAGTGGAAACACCATATATTTT
CDR3: CASSPQDSGNTIYF
size: many
J: TRBJ1-3
V: TRBV18
D: NA

DNA: TGCGCCAGCAGCCCCCAGGGCTCGAGCACAGATACGCAGTATTTT
CDR3: CASSPQGSSTDTQYF
size: NA
J: TRBJ2-3
V: TRBV4-3
D: NA

DNA: TGTGCCAGCAGGGCCCCGGGGAGGACTGAAGCTTTCTTT
CDR3: CASRAPGRTEAFF
size: NA
J: TRBJ1-1
V: TRBV28
D: NA

DNA: TGCGCCAGCAGTCAGCGGGAGGGGTACGAGCAGTACTTC
CDR3: CASSQREGYEQYF
size: NA
J: TRBJ2-7
V: TRBV5-1
D: TRBD2

DNA: TGTGCCAGCAGTTACCGCCCATCGTCCTACAATGAGCAGTTCTTC
CDR3: CASSYRPSSYNEQFF
size: NA
J: TRBJ2-1
V: TRBV7-6
D: NA

DNA: TGTGCCAGCAGTTACCCGGGTACCGGGGAGCTGTTTTTT
CDR3: CASSYPGTGELFF
size: many
J: TRBJ2-2
V: TRBV6-5
D: NA

DNA: TGTGCCAGCAGCCGGGCGGGAGTAAGTGAAGAGCAGTTCTTC
CDR3: CASSRAGVSEEQFF
size: NA
J: TRBJ2-1
V: TRBV6-2/TRBV6-3
D: TRBD2

DNA: TGTGCCTCTCGGGGCGGGAGAAAGTACTTC
CDR3: CASRGGRKYF
size: many
J: TRBJ2-7
V: TRBV28
D: TRBD2

DNA: TGTGCCACTCGGGGGTCCGCAGGCACCGGGGAGCTGTTTTTT
CDR3: CATRGSAGTGELFF
size: NA
J: TRBJ2-2
V: TRBV24-1
D: NA

DNA: TGTGCCAGCAGCTTAAGGCCCAGGGGTAGGGGAGAGACCCAGTACTTC
CDR3: CASSLRPRGRGETQYF
size: few
J: TRBJ2-5
V: TRBV7-2
D: NA

DNA: TGTGCCAGCAGCGAAAGGTGGGGAAGTCAGCCCCAGCATTTT
CDR3: CASSERWGSQPQHF
size: NA
J: TRBJ1-5
V: TRBV21-1
D: NA

DNA: TGTGCCAGCAGTTACTCGAGGCCAGGGTTGGGCTCTGGGGCCAACGTCCTGACTTTC
CDR3: CASSYSRPGLGSGANVLTF
size: few
J: TRBJ2-6
V: TRBV6-2/TRBV6-3
D: NA

DNA: TGTGCCAGCAGTCAAGAATATAGCAATCAGCCCCAGCATTTT
CDR3: CASSQEYSNQPQHF
size: NA
J: TRBJ1-5
V: TRBV6-6
D: NA

DNA: TGCGCCAGCAGCTTGGACGGGCAGGGTGAGCAGTTCTTC
CDR3: CASSLDGQGEQFF
size: NA
J: TRBJ2-1
V: TRBV5-1
D: NA

DNA: TGTGCCAGCAGCTTAGAGGGGGTCACTGAAGCTTTCTTT
CDR3: CASSLEGVTEAFF
size: few
J: TRBJ1-1
V: TRBV7-9
D: NA

DNA: TGCAGTGTCCCCCTAGCGAGCTCTGGGGCCAACGTCCTGACTTTC
CDR3: CSVPLASSGANVLTF
size: NA
J: TRBJ2-6
V: TRBV20-1
D: NA

DNA: TGTGCCAGCAGCGTAGAGTCAGGGAAATACTACGAGCAGTACTTC
CDR3: CASSVESGKYYEQYF
size: many
J: TRBJ2-7
V: TRBV9
D: NA

DNA: TGTGCCAGCAGCCCCCCCGGGGAGCTGTTTTTT
CDR3: CASSPPGELFF
size: many
J: TRBJ2-2
V: TRBV11-2
D: NA

DNA: TGTGCCAGCAGCTTAAGGCCGCTCTCTGGGGCCAACGTCCTGACTTTC
CDR3: CASSLRPLSGANVLTF
size: few
J: TRBJ2-6
V: TRBV7-3
D: NA

DNA: TGTGCCAGCAGCCGTCCAGGGGGCGCCGCGAAGAATTCACCCCTCCACTTT
CDR3: CASSRPGGAAKNSPLHF
size: NA
J: TRBJ1-6
V: TRBV11-2
D: TRBD1

DNA: TGTGCCAGTAGTATTAACAGGAATGAAAAACTGTTTTTT
CDR3: CASSINRNEKLFF
size: few
J: TRBJ1-4
V: TRBV19
D: NA

DNA: TGCAGTGCTAGGTCTGGGGTTACTGAAGCTTTCTTT
CDR3: CSARSGVTEAFF
size: few
J: TRBJ1-1
V: TRBV20-1
D: NA

DNA: TGCTCGGGCGGAGACCTCACAGATACGCAGTATTTT
CDR3: CSGGDLTDTQYF
size: NA
J: TRBJ2-3
V: TRBV29-1
D: NA

DNA: TGTGCCAGCAGCTCACCGGGGGCCCCGGGGAAGACCCAGTACTTC
CDR3: CASSSPGAPGKTQYF
size: NA
J: TRBJ2-5
V: TRBV7-9
D: NA

DNA: TGTGCCAGCTCACCATTGGCAGCGAACACCGGGGAGCTGTTTTTT
CDR3: CASSPLAANTGELFF
size: many
J: TRBJ2-2
V: TRBV18
D: NA